The 16 T cell receptor beta chains given below trace back to one sample, sequenced in a study of cytomegalovirus exposure and HLA in healthy donors. Vbeta (60) and Jbeta (13) primers were used in the PCR. This table comes from immunoSEQ multiplex PCR, and its TCRdb copy is limited to in-frame clones, with some not included. This sample carries about 160,000 clones, approximately 83% of them seen once, and the ten largest clones take 1.5%. Sample: PBMCs. These receptors were taken from a woman younger than 35 in good health and CMV-seronegative.

V gene TRBV30 combines with J gene TRBJ1-1; 7 bases are a match to TRBD1. V shed 5 bases and J 7 bases; nucleotides not matched to a gene: 13. The CDR3 consists of 14 residues. The germline V gene encodes CDR1 GTSNPN and CDR2 SVGIG (reference sequence). CDR3 sequence (DNA): TGTGCCTGGCAAAAAGGGGGACAGCGGAATGAAGCTTTCTTT. It yields the protein CAWQKGGQRNEAFF.

The rearrangement links TRBV7-8 to TRBJ2-3; 7 nucleotides align to TRBD1. From germline, CDR1 is SGHVS and CDR2 FQNEAQ. The CDR3 totals 15 residues. Losses at the gene ends were 3 bases for V and 5 bases for J; bases not matched to a gene: 8. In DNA, the CDR3 is TGTGCCAGCAGCTTTCCAGACAGGGTTGAAGATACGCAGTATTTT. Its protein product is CASSFPDRVEDTQYF.

The rearrangement links TRBV7-9 to TRBJ2-4; a possible D gene is TRBD1 (5 bases). Germline CDR1 is SEHNR and CDR2 is FQNEAQ (reference sequence). V lost 1 base and J 9 bases, leaving 10 bases between the germline ends. The CDR3 loop spans 13 amino acids. The CDR3 region is CASSLVDSSIQYF. CDR3 nucleotides: TGTGCCAGCAGCTTAGTTGACAGCAGCATTCAGTACTTC.

This chain links TRBV5-4 with TRBJ2-5, with TRBD1 matching 9 bases. CDR1 and CDR2 from the germline V gene are SGHNT and YYREEE (reference sequence). This CDR3 spans 14 amino acids. The V and J ends lost 4 bases and 4 bases, in that order; junction bases with no gene match: 5. The CDR3 DNA reads TGTGCCAGCAGCCGACCGGACAGGGGAGAGACCCAGTACTTC. Its translation: CASSRPDRGETQYF. Full variable domain (remainder filled in from reference TRBV5-4 and TRBJ2-5): ETGVTQSPTHLIKTRGQQVTLRCSSQSGHNTVSWYQQALGQGPQFIFQYYREEENGRGNFPPRFSGLQFPNYSSELNVNALELDDSALYLCASSRPDRGETQYFGPGTRLLVL.

The chain is built from TRBV27 and TRBJ2-7; TRBD1 aligns across 11 bases. The CDR3 spans 15 residues. With V trimmed by 7 bases and J by 2 bases, 7 bases remained unmatched. Germline V CDR1 and CDR2: MNHEY, SMNVEV (reference sequence). The CDR3 bases are TGTGCCAGCAAGAGGACAGGGGGCTCTCCCTACGAGCAGTACTTC. Protein: CASKRTGGSPYEQYF.

The rearrangement links TRBV7-5 to TRBJ2-2; the table's D call of TRBD1 was not tested on the DNA. TRBV7-5 corresponds to a pseudogene. This CDR3 is built from 13 residues. The CDR3 spells CVRSYGTAGELFF. The CDR3 DNA reads TGTGTCAGAAGCTACGGGACAGCCGGGGAGCTGTTTTTT.

This clone was picked up a small number of times. The chain has TRBV2 and TRBJ2-3; 10 nucleotides match TRBD2. The CDR3 is 15 residues long. V was clipped by 5 bases and J by 6 bases; unmatched bases: 8. Germline lookup yields CDR1 SNHLY and CDR2 FYNNEI. CDR3 in DNA: TGTGCCAGCAGTCAACCAGCGGGGGGGCCGGATACGCAGTATTTT. Its translation: CASSQPAGGPDTQYF.

The chain joins TRBV6-4 to TRBJ1-2, with D possibly matching TRBD1 (5 bases). The CDR3 consists of 14 residues. Germline-derived CDR1 and CDR2 are MRHNA and SNTAGT. Trimming took 2 bases from V and 4 from J, leaving 11 bases between them. The CDR3 nucleotides are TGTGCCAGCAGTGACCGCGGGGGGTCCTATGGCTACACCTTC. It encodes CASSDRGGSYGYTF.

The rearrangement uses TRBV6-5 and TRBJ1-6; D call uncertain. V shed 0 bases and J shed 9 bases, with 12 bases lying between them. CDR3 size: 15 residues. Germline V gene lookup returns CDR1 MNHEY and CDR2 SVGAGI. The DNA of the CDR3 is TGTGCCAGCAGTTACTCCTGGAATAGAGGTTCACCCCTCCACTTT. Encoded protein: CASSYSWNRGSPLHF.

The J gene is TRBJ2-7, the V gene TRBV30; no clear D gene. V shed 6 bases and J shed 4 bases, with 13 bases lying between them. The germline gives CDR1 GTSNPN, CDR2 SVGIG (reference sequence). The CDR3 is 12 residues long. In nucleotides, the CDR3 is TGTGCCTGCCTGACTTCTGTGTACGAGCAGTACTTC. It encodes CACLTSVYEQYF.

The V gene is TRBV7-9, the J gene TRBJ1-2; 7 bases are shared with TRBD1. V was pared by 5 bases and J by 2 bases, with 5 bases of the junction left unmatched. Germline CDR1 reads SEHNR; CDR2 reads FQNEAQ (reference sequence). The CDR3 has 14 residues. The DNA for the CDR3 is TGTGCCAGCAGCCCCCGACAGGGAAACTATGGCTACACCTTC. This gives the protein CASSPRQGNYGYTF.

The table lists this clone with a count of one. The chain combines TRBV9 with TRBJ2-5; maybe TRBD2 (8 bases). Trimming removed 3 bases from V and 1 base from J, with 19 bases in between. Germline loops: CDR1 SGDLS, CDR2 YYNGEE. The length of the CDR3 is 17 residues. In DNA, the CDR3 is TGTGCCAGCAGCGGGGGAGGGGGCGGGGGGCTCCAAGAGACCCAGTACTTC. The encoded protein is CASSGGGGGGLQETQYF.

The chain is built from TRBV28 and TRBJ2-7; D not resolved. CDR3 length: 11 residues. Germline assignment: CDR1 MDHEN and CDR2 SYDVKM. V was cut by 7 bases and J by 2 bases, with 6 bases left in between. For the CDR3, the DNA is TGTGCCAGCAAAGAGGCCTACGAGCAGTACTTC. Residues: CASKEAYEQYF.

The chain employs TRBV5-5 and TRBJ2-7, with D tentatively TRBD1 (6 bases). Germline V gene sequence: CDR1 SGHKS, CDR2 YYEKEE (reference sequence). The CDR3 is 15 residues long. Trimming took off 0 bases at V and 0 bases at J, with 10 bases between the two ends. Here the CDR3 reads CASSLAGVSSYEQYF. For the CDR3, the DNA is TGTGCCAGCAGCTTGGCAGGGGTTAGCTCCTACGAGCAGTACTTC.

V usage is TRBV21-1 and J usage is TRBJ2-7; TRBD1 is taken as the D call from the table, unchecked against the DNA. TRBV21-1 counts as a pseudogene. CDR3 length: 13 amino acids. CDR3 loop: CASQGPRTYEQYF. DNA of the CDR3: TGTGCCAGCCAGGGGCCACGGACCTACGAGCAGTACTTC.

CDR3 DNA sequence: TGTGCCAGCTCACCACAGCCGGAGGTCTCTGGAAACACCATATATTTT. Residues: CASSPQPEVSGNTIYF. The chain couples TRBV18 to TRBJ1-3; D not resolved. The CDR3 has 16 residues. Germline CDR1 KGHSH, CDR2 LQKENI. Trimming left V 1 base short and J 0 bases short, with 10 bases between.